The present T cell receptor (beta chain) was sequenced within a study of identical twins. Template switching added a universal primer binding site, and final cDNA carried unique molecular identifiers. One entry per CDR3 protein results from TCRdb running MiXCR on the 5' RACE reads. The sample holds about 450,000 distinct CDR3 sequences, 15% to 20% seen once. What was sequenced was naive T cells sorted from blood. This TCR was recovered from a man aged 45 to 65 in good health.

The CDR3 loop reads CASTSQGGGANVLTF. The CDR3 DNA follows: TGTGCCAGCACCTCACAGGGTGGTGGGGCCAACGTCCTGACTTTC. The chain recombines TRBV6-1 with TRBJ2-6; D perhaps matches TRBD1 (6 bases). Trimming removed 7 bases from V and 3 bases from J, with 13 bases in between. The CDR3 spans 15 residues. Looked up from germline, CDR1 is MNHNS and CDR2 is SASEGT.